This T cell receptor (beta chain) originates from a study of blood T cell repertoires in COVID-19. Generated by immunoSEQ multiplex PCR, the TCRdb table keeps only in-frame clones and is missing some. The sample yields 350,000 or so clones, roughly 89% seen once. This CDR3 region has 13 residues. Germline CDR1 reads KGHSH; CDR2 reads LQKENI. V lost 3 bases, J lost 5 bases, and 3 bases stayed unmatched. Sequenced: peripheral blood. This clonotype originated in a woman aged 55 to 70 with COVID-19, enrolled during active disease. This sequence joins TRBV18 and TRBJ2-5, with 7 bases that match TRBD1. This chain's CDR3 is CASSPGQLETQYF. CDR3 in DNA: TGTGCCAGCTCACCGGGACAGTTGGAGACCCAGTACTTC. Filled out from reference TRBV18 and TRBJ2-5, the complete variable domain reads NAGVMQNPRHLVRRRGQEARLRCSPMKGHSHVYWYRQLPEEGLKFMVYLQKENIIDESGMPKERFSAEFPKEGPSILRIQQVVRGDSAAYFCASSPGQLETQYFGPGTRLLVL.